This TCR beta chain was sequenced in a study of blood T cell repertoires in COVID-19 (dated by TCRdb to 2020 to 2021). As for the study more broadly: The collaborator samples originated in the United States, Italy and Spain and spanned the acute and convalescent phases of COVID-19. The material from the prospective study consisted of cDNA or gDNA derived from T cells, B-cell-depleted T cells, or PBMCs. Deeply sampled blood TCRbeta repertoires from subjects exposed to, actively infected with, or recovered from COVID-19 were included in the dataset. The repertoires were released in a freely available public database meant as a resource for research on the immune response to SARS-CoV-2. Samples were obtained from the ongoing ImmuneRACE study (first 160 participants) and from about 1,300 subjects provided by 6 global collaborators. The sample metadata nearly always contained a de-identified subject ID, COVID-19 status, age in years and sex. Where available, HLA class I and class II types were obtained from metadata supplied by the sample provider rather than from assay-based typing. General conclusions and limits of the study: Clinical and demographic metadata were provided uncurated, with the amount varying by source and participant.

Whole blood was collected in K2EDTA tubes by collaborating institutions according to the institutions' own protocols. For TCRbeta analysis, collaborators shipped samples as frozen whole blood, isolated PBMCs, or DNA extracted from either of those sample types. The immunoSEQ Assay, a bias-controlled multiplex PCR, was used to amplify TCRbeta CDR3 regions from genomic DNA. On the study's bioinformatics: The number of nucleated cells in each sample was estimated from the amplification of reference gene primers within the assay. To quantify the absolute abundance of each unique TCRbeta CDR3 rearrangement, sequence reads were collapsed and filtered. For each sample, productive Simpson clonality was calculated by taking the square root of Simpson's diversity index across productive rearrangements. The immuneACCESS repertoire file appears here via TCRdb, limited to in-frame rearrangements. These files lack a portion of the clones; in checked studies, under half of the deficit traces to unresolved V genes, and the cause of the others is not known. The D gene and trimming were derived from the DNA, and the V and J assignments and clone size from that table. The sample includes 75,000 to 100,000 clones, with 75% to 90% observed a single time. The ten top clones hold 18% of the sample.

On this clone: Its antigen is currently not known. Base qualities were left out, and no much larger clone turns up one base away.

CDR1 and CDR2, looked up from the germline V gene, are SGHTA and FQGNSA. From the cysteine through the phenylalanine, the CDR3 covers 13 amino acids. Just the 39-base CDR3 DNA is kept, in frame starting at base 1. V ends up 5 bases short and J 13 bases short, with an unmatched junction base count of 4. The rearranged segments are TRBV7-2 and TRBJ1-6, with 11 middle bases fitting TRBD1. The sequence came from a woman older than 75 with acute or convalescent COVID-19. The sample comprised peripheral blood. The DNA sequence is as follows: TGTGCCAGCAGCCTACGGGACAGGGGGCCCCTCCACTTT. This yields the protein CASSLRDRGPLHF.